The rows below give T cell receptor beta chains drawn from one sample of a study of spatial heterogeneity in lung cancer. TCRdb called the 5' RACE reads again in MiXCR, with one record for every CDR3 protein. The table shows around 110,000 distinct CDR3 sequences, with 12% occurring only once. Sample: PBMCs, taken at follow-up. The receptors shown here come from a male donor with early-stage non-small cell lung cancer. Each CDR3 is given with its conserved first and last residue. The D gene is left open where the match is weak. A clone size is listed for some rows: how often the clone was seen (once, few, many), or a class if it is expanded.

V gene	J gene	clone size	D gene	CDR3 protein	CDR3 DNA
TRBV28	TRBJ1-1	many	TRBD1	CASNTGGAVLAFF	TGTGCCAGCAACACAGGGGGCGCGGTTCTAGCTTTCTTT
TRBV11-2	TRBJ2-3	NA	NA	CASSSLTDTQYF	TGTGCCAGCAGCTCCCTGACAGATACGCAGTATTTT
TRBV29-1	TRBJ2-1	NA	NA	CSVARYNEQFF	TGCAGCGTTGCCCGTTACAATGAGCAGTTCTTC
TRBV6-5	TRBJ2-3	NA	TRBD2	CASSPHGRGEDTQYF	TGTGCCAGCAGTCCCCATGGACGGGGGGAAGATACGCAGTATTTT
TRBV19	TRBJ1-5	NA	NA	CATTGVQGFDQPQHF	TGTGCCACCACGGGAGTACAGGGTTTCGATCAGCCCCAGCATTTT
TRBV29-1	TRBJ2-5	many	TRBD2	CSASESGAMGETQYF	TGCAGCGCAAGCGAGAGCGGGGCGATGGGGGAGACCCAGTACTTC
TRBV28	TRBJ1-5	NA	NA	CASSSSDGPQHF	TGTGCCAGCAGTTCATCGGACGGGCCCCAGCATTTT
TRBV18	TRBJ1-1	few	NA	CASSLEKGVTEAFF	TGTGCCAGCTCACTGGAAAAGGGGGTGACTGAAGCTTTCTTT
TRBV11-1	TRBJ2-7	NA	NA	CASSLPGPEVYEQYF	TGTGCCAGCAGCTTACCAGGACCAGAGGTCTACGAGCAGTACTTC
TRBV2	TRBJ2-4	NA	TRBD2	CASSEAWTSVIVYF	TGTGCCAGCAGTGAAGCCTGGACTAGCGTAATAGTTTACTTC
TRBV30	TRBJ1-2	NA	TRBD1	CAWSENRGGYGYTF	TGTGCCTGGAGCGAAAACAGGGGAGGCTATGGCTACACCTTC
TRBV30	TRBJ2-3	few	NA	CAWSVAGLSTDTQYF	TGTGCCTGGAGTGTCGCGGGGCTTAGCACAGATACGCAGTATTTT
TRBV7-2	TRBJ1-4	few	NA	CASSLPGREKLFF	TGTGCCAGCAGCTTACCGGGAAGGGAAAAACTGTTTTTT
TRBV24-1	TRBJ2-3	many	NA	CATSSGTDTQYF	TGTGCCACCAGCTCAGGCACAGATACGCAGTATTTT
TRBV12-3/TRBV12-4	TRBJ2-2	NA	NA	CASSKSTGELFF	TGTGCCAGCTCTAAGAGCACCGGGGAGCTGTTTTTT
TRBV6-5	TRBJ1-4	NA	TRBD1	CASRPGTVRDNEKLFF	TGTGCCAGCAGGCCCGGGACAGTGAGAGATAATGAAAAACTGTTTTTT
TRBV3-1	TRBJ1-5	few	NA	CASSHRGDQPQHF	TGTGCCAGCAGCCACCGGGGGGATCAGCCCCAGCATTTT
TRBV7-9	TRBJ2-3	NA	TRBD2	CASSPSLAGETQYF	TGTGCCAGCAGCCCATCCCTAGCGGGGGAGACGCAGTATTTT
TRBV12-3/TRBV12-4	TRBJ1-1	NA	TRBD1	CASSFRGGGAFF	TGTGCCAGCAGTTTCAGGGGGGGAGGAGCTTTCTTT
TRBV6-5	TRBJ1-6	many	TRBD1	CASSYSTPGQGDNSPLHF	TGTGCCAGCAGTTACTCGACACCGGGACAGGGCGATAATTCACCCCTCCACTTT
TRBV7-2	TRBJ2-5	many	TRBD2	CASSFQAGGPETQYF	TGTGCCAGCAGCTTCCAAGCGGGGGGTCCAGAGACCCAGTACTTC
TRBV20-1	TRBJ2-7	few	NA	CSARGQYYEQYF	TGCAGTGCTAGAGGGCAGTACTACGAGCAGTACTTC
TRBV5-1	TRBJ2-5	NA	TRBD2	CASSLNSGGFQETQYF	TGCGCCAGCAGCTTGAACAGCGGGGGATTCCAAGAGACCCAGTACTTC
TRBV5-4	TRBJ2-7	few	TRBD1	CASSLGTVLPYEQYF	TGTGCCAGCAGCTTAGGGACAGTGCTTCCCTACGAGCAGTACTTC
TRBV4-2	TRBJ2-3	NA	TRBD2	CASSQELAGALTQYF	TGTGCCAGCAGCCAAGAACTAGCGGGGGCTCTGACCCAGTATTTT
TRBV10-3	TRBJ2-2	NA	NA	CAISPSRARVTGELFF	TGTGCCATCAGCCCGAGCCGGGCCAGGGTAACCGGGGAGCTGTTTTTT
TRBV11-1	TRBJ2-5	NA	NA	CASSSSGYLETQYF	TGTGCCAGCAGCTCTTCAGGGTATCTAGAGACCCAGTACTTC
TRBV21-1	TRBJ2-1	many	NA	CASSNRGLDCRDEQFF	TGTGCCAGCAGCAACCGGGGACTAGATTGTCGCGATGAGCAGTTCTTC
TRBV20-1	TRBJ2-3	NA	TRBD2	CSANRGGRTDTQYF	TGCAGTGCTAATCGGGGGGGGAGGACAGATACGCAGTATTTT
TRBV20-1	TRBJ2-5	once	NA	CSAQAGTRGETQYF	TGCAGTGCCCAAGCCGGGACAAGGGGAGAGACCCAGTACTTC
TRBV28	TRBJ2-7	few	NA	CASSLGRRAYEQYF	TGTGCCAGCAGTTTAGGGAGGCGGGCCTACGAGCAGTACTTC
TRBV20-1	TRBJ1-4	many	NA	CSARSGTNEKLFF	TGCAGTGCTAGATCCGGGACAAATGAAAAACTGTTTTTT
TRBV7-3	TRBJ2-1	NA	NA	CASSLAGTNYNEQFF	TGTGCCAGCAGCTTGGCCGGGACAAACTACAATGAGCAGTTCTTC
TRBV5-1	TRBJ2-3	NA	NA	CASSLAGGGRDTQYF	TGCGCCAGCAGCTTGGCAGGAGGGGGCAGAGATACGCAGTATTTT
TRBV7-2	TRBJ2-2	many	TRBD1	CASSPDRVGELFF	TGTGCCAGCAGCCCAGACAGGGTCGGGGAGCTGTTTTTT
TRBV5-1	TRBJ2-1	many	NA	CASSLEDTSYNEQFF	TGCGCCAGCAGCTTGGAGGACACCTCCTACAATGAGCAGTTCTTC
TRBV5-6	TRBJ2-1	NA	TRBD1	CASSLGDRPYNEQFF	TGTGCCAGCAGCTTGGGGGACAGGCCCTACAATGAGCAGTTCTTC
TRBV20-1	TRBJ2-1	few	TRBD2	CSATPRGGDEQFF	TGCAGTGCTACTCCGCGGGGGGGCGATGAGCAGTTCTTC
TRBV20-1	TRBJ2-2	few	TRBD2	CSASSGPANTGELFF	TGCAGTGCTAGTAGCGGGCCCGCGAACACCGGGGAGCTGTTTTTT
TRBV4-1	TRBJ1-1	NA	NA	CASSQGRVGLTEAFF	TGCGCCAGCAGCCAAGGGAGGGTAGGATTGACTGAAGCTTTCTTT
TRBV11-2	TRBJ2-4	few	NA	CASSRWSVLQYF	TGTGCCAGCAGCCGATGGTCCGTCCTTCAGTACTTC
TRBV6-5	TRBJ2-7	few	TRBD1	CASTYTGGGRYEQYF	TGTGCCAGCACCTATACAGGGGGCGGTCGGTACGAGCAGTACTTC
TRBV24-1	TRBJ2-3	NA	NA	CATSEPGDTDTQYF	TGTGCCACCAGTGAGCCCGGGGACACAGATACGCAGTATTTT
TRBV14	TRBJ1-3	NA	NA	CASSQARRISGNTIYF	TGTGCCAGCAGCCAGGCCCGACGGATCTCTGGAAACACCATATATTTT
TRBV12-3/TRBV12-4	TRBJ1-1	NA	TRBD1	CASKLDRQNTEAFF	TGTGCCAGCAAATTGGACAGGCAGAACACTGAAGCTTTCTTT
TRBV5-1	TRBJ2-7	NA	TRBD1	CASSPGQGAYEQYF	TGCGCCAGCAGCCCGGGACAGGGAGCCTACGAGCAGTACTTC
TRBV20-1	TRBJ2-3	few	NA	CSARDRRRQGGDTQYF	TGCAGTGCTAGGGACCGCCGACGGCAGGGAGGCGATACGCAGTATTTT
TRBV2	TRBJ2-5	NA	TRBD2	CASSAGTSGGGLEETQYF	TGTGCCAGCAGTGCCGGGACTAGCGGGGGAGGGCTCGAAGAGACCCAGTACTTC
TRBV7-9	TRBJ2-7	many	NA	CASSSRHDPSYEQYF	TGTGCCAGCAGCTCCCGCCACGATCCCTCCTACGAGCAGTACTTC
TRBV28	TRBJ1-4	few	NA	CASSFEDLATNEKLFF	TGTGCCAGCAGTTTCGAGGACCTTGCAACTAATGAAAAACTGTTTTTT
TRBV21-1	TRBJ2-7	many	NA	CASSKEAVSGEQYF	TGTGCCAGCAGCAAAGAGGCAGTGTCGGGTGAGCAGTACTTC
TRBV28	TRBJ2-7	many	NA	CASSYYYEQYF	TGTGCCAGCAGTTATTACTACGAGCAGTACTTC
TRBV3-1	TRBJ2-7	NA	NA	CASSPHRNAYEQYF	TGTGCCAGCAGCCCTCACCGCAACGCCTACGAGCAGTACTTC
TRBV12-3/TRBV12-4	TRBJ1-2	many	NA	CASSLDWGGYTF	TGTGCCAGCAGTTTAGACTGGGGGGGCTACACCTTC
TRBV18	TRBJ1-1	NA	NA	CASSPPNRNTEAFF	TGTGCCAGCTCACCACCGAACAGGAACACTGAAGCTTTCTTT
TRBV24-1	TRBJ2-7	NA	NA	CATSDTRDLSYEQYF	TGTGCCACCAGTGATACCAGGGACCTCTCCTACGAGCAGTACTTC
TRBV5-1	TRBJ1-1	many	NA	CASSFGATGSMNTEAFF	TGCGCCAGCAGCTTTGGAGCTACAGGGTCCATGAACACTGAAGCTTTCTTT
TRBV5-6	TRBJ2-7	many	NA	CASSLANSYEQYF	TGTGCCAGCAGCTTGGCCAACTCCTACGAGCAGTACTTC